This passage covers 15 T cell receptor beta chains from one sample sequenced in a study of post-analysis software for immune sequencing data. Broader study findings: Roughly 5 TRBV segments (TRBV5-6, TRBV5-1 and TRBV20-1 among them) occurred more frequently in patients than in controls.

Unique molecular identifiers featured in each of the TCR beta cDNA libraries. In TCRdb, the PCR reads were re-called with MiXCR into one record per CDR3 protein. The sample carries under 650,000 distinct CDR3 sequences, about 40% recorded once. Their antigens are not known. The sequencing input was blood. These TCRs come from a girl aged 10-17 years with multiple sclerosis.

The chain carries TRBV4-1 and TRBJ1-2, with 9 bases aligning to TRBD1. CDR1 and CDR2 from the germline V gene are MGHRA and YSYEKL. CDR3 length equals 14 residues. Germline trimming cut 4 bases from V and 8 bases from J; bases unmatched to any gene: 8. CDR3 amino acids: CASSPSPGTGGYTF. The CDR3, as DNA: TGCGCCAGCAGCCCCTCCCCGGGGACAGGGGGCTACACCTTC.

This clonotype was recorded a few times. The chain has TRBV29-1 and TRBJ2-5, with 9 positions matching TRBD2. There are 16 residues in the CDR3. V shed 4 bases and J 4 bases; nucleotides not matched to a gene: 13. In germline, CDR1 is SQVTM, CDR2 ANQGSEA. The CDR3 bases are TGCAGCGTTGCACCTGATAGCGGGAGCGTTATAGAGACCCAGTACTTC. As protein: CSVAPDSGSVIETQYF.

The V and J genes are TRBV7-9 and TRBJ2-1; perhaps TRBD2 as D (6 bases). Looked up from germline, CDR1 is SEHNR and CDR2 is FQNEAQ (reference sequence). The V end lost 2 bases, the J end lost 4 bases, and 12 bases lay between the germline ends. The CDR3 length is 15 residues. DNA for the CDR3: TGTGCCAGCAGCTTATACGGGAGCGATTACAATGAGCAGTTCTTC. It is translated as CASSLYGSDYNEQFF.

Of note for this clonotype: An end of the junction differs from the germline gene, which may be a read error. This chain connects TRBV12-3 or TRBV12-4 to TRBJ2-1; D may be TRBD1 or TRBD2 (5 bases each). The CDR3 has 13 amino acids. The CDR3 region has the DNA TGTGCCAGCAGGTTAGGGGACCTACCGGAGCAGTTCTTC. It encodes CASRLGDLPEQFF.

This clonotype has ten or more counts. The CDR3, as DNA: TGCAGTGCTAGCGGGGGGTCCGAATTGGACATTCAGTACTTC. Protein: CSASGGSELDIQYF. The chain carries TRBV20-1 and TRBJ2-4, with 7 bases lining up with TRBD2. Germline CDR1 and CDR2: DFQATT and SNEGSKA (reference sequence). V shed 3 bases and J 8 bases; nucleotides not matched to a gene: 10. This CDR3 region has 14 residues.

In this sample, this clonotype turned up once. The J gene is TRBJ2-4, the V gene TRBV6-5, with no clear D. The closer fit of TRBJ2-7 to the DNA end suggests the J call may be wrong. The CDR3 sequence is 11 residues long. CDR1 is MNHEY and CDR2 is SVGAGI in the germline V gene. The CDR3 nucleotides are TGTGCCAGCAATTCCTCTTACGAGCAGTACTTC. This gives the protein CASNSSYEQYF.

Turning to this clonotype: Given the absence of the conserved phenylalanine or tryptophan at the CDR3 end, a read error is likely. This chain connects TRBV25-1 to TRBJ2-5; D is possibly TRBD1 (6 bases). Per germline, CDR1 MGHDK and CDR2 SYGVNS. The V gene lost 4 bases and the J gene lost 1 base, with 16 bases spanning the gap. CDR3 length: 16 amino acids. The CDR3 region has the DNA TGTGCCAGCAGTGGCCGGGACACCCTCTTCCAAGAGACCCAGTACGTC. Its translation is CASSGRDTLFQETQYV.

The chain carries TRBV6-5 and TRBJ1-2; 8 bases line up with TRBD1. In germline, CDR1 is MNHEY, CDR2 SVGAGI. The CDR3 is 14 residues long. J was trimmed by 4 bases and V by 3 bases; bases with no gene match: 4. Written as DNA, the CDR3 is TGTGCCAGCAGTTATCGACAGGGGAGCTATGGCTACACCTTC. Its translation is CASSYRQGSYGYTF.

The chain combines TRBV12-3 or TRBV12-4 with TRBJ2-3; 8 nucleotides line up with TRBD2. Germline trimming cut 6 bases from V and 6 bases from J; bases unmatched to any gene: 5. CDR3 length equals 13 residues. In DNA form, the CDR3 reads TGTGCCAGCAGCCCGGGACTAGAGGATACGCAGTATTTT. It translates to CASSPGLEDTQYF.

CDR3 coding DNA: TGTGCCAGCGGGATAGAGTCTAACTATGGCTACACCTTC. This codes for CASGIESNYGYTF. The chain joins TRBV6-5 to TRBJ1-2; no reliable D call. There are 13 residues in the CDR3. V lost 8 bases and J 0 bases, leaving 10 bases between the germline ends. Germline assignment: CDR1 MNHEY and CDR2 SVGAGI.

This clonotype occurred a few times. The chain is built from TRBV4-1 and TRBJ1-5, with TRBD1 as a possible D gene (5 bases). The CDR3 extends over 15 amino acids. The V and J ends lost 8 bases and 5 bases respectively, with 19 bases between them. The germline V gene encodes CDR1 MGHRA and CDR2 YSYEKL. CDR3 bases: TGCGCCAGCTCAAGGGTCCTCAGAGGGGATCAGCCCCAGCATTTT. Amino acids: CASSRVLRGDQPQHF.

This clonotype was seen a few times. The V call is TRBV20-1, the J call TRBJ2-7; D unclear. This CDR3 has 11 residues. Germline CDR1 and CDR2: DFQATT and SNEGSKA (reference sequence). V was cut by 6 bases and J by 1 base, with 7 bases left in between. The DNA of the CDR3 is TGCAGTGCCTGGGATTCCTACGAGCAGTACTTC. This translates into CSAWDSYEQYF.

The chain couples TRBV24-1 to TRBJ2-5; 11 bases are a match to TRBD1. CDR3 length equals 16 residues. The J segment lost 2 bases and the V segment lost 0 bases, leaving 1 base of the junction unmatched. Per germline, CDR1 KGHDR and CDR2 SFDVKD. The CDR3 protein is CATSDLRDRGQETQYF. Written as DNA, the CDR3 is TGTGCCACCAGTGATTTGCGGGACAGGGGGCAAGAGACCCAGTACTTC.

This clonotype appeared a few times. CDR3 region: CSASPLLDSNLETQYF. Written as DNA, the CDR3 is TGCAGTGCCAGTCCCCTACTGGATAGCAATCTGGAGACCCAGTACTTC. The J gene is TRBJ2-5, the V gene TRBV20-1; D is undetermined. V was clipped by 6 bases and J by 5 bases, with 25 bases between them. The CDR3 has 16 amino acids. CDR1 and CDR2 from the germline V gene are DFQATT and SNEGSKA (reference sequence).

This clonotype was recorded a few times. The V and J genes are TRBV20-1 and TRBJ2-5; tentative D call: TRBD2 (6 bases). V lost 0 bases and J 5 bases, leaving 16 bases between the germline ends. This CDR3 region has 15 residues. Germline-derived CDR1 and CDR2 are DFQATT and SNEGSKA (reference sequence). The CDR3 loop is CSARDRTTSSETQYF. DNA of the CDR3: TGCAGTGCTAGAGACCGCACTACTAGCAGCGAGACCCAGTACTTC.